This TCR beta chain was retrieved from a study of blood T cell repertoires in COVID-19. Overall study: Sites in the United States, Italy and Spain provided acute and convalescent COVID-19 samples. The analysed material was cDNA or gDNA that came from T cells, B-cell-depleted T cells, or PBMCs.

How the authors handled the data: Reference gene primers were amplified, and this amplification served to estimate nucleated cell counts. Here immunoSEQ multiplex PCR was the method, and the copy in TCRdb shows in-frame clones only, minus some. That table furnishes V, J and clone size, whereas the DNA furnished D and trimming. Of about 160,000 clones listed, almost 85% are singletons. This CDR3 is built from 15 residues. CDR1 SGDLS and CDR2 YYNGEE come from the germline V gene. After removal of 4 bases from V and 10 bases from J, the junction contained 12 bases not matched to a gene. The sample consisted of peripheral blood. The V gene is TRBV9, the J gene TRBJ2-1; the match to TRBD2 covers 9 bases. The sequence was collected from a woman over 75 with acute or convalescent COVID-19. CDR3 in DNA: TGTGCCAGCAGCTGGAGGGCGGGAGGGCCCCGGGAGCAGTTCTTC. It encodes CASSWRAGGPREQFF.